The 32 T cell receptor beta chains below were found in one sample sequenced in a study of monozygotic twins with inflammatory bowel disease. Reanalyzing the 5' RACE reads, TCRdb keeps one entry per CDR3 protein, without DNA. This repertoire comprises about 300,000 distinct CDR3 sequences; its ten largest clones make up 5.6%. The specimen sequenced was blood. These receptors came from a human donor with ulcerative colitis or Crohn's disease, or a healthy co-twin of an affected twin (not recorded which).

The CDR3 here is CASSLSGGQRISSYNEQFF. The chain recombines TRBV7-8 with TRBJ2-1; the TCRdb call, TRBD1, lacks DNA for checking. CDR3 size: 19 residues. Per germline, CDR1 SGHVS and CDR2 FQNEAQ.

This CDR3 is CASTFLYAGDYGYTF. The J gene is TRBJ1-2, the V gene TRBV13; TCRdb gives TRBD1 as the D gene, but with no DNA this cannot be confirmed. The germline gives CDR1 PRHDT, CDR2 FYEKMQ (reference sequence). The CDR3 has 15 residues.

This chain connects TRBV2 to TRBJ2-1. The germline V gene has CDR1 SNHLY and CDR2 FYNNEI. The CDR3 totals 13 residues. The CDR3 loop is CASTRSSDNEQFF.

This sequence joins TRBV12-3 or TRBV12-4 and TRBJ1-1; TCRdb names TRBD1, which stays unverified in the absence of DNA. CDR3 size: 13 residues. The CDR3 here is CASGRGAVTEAFF.

The CDR3 sequence is CASSSLAGGRIGNEQFF. The rearrangement links TRBV5-1 to TRBJ2-1; TCRdb calls TRBD2, which cannot be checked without DNA. Germline CDR1 reads SGHRS; CDR2 reads YFSETQ. CDR3 length equals 17 residues.

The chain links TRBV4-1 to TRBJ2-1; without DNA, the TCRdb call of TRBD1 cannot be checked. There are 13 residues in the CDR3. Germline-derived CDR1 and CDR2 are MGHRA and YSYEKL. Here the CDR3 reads CASSQQGWNEQFF.

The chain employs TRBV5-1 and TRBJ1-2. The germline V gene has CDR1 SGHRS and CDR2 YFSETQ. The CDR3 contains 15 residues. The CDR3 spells CASSLAGGSNYGYTF.

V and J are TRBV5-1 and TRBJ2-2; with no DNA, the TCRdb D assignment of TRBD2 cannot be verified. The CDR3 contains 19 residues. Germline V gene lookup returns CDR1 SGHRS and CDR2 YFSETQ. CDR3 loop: CASSPWVRLAGDNTGELFF.

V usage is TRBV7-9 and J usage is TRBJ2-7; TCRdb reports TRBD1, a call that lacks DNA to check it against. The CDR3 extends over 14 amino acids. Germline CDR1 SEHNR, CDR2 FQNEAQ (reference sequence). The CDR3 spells CASSMGQGVYEQYF.

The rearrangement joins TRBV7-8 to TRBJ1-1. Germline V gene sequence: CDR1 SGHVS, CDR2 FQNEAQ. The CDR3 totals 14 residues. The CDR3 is CASSLGVGNTEAFF. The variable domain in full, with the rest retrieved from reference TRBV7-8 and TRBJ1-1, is GAGVSQSPRYKVAKRGQDVALRCDPISGHVSLFWYQQALGQGPEFLTYFQNEAQLDKSGLPSDRFFAERPEGSVSTLKIQRTQQEDSAVYLCASSLGVGNTEAFFGQGTRLTVV.

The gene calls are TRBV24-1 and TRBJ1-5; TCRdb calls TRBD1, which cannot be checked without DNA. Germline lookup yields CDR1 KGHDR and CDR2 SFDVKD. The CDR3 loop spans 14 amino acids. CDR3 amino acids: CATSVSGLSQPQHF.

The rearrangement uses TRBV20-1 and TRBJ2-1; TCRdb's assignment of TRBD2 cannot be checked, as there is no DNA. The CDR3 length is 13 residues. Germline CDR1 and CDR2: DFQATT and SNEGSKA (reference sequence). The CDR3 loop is CSAGDYRGNEQFF.

CDR3: CASSAASEGAYEQYF. The gene calls are TRBV5-6 and TRBJ2-7; lacking DNA, the TRBD1 call made by TCRdb goes unchecked. This CDR3 has 15 residues. Germline CDR1 SGHDT, CDR2 YYEEEE.

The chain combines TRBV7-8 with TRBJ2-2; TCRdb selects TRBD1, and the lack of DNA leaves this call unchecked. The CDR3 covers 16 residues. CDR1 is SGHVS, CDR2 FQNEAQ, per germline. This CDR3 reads CASSQTPQGAAGELFF. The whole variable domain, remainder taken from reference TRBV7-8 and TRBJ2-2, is GAGVSQSPRYKVAKRGQDVALRCDPISGHVSLFWYQQALGQGPEFLTYFQNEAQLDKSGLPSDRFFAERPEGSVSTLKIQRTQQEDSAVYLCASSQTPQGAAGELFFGEGSRLTVL.

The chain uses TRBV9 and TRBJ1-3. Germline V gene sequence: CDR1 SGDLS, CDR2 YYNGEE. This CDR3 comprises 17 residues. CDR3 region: CASSVDIPASSGNTIYF.

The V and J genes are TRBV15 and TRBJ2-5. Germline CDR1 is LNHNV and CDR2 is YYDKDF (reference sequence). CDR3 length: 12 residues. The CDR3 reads CATSREVETQYF.

The CDR3 protein is CASSYSNKGGSYNEQFF. This chain connects TRBV6-5 to TRBJ2-1. Germline loops: CDR1 MNHEY, CDR2 SVGAGI. This CDR3 is built from 17 residues.

The chain's CDR3 is CASSTGGWRAGDTQYF. The chain recombines TRBV7-6 with TRBJ2-3; checking the TCRdb D call of TRBD1 is not possible without DNA. The CDR3 extends over 16 amino acids. Germline CDR1 and CDR2: SGHVS and FNYEAQ.

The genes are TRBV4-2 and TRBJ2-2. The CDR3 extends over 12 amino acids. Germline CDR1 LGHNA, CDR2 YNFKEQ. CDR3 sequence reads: CASSRTGGELFF.

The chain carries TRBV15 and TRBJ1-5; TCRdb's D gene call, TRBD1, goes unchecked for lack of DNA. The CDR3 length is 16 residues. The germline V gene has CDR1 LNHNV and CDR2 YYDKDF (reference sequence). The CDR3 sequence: CATTPSGRYMGQPQHF.

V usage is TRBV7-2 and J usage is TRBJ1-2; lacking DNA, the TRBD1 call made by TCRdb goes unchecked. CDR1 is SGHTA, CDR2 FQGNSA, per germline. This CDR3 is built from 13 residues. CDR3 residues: CASSSLGQYGYTF.

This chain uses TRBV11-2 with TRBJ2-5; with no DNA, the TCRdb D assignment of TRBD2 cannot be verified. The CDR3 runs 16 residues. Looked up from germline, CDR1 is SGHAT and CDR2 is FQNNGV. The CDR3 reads CASSGRGSGAQETQYF. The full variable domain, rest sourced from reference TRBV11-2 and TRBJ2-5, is EAGVAQSPRYKIIEKRQSVAFWCNPISGHATLYWYQQILGQGPKLLIQFQNNGVVDDSQLPKDRFSAERLKGVDSTLKIQPAKLEDSAVYLCASSGRGSGAQETQYFGPGTRLLVL.

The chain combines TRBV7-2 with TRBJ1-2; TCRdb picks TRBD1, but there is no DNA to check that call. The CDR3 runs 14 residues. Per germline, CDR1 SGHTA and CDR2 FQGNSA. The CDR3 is CASSWDQGGYGYTF. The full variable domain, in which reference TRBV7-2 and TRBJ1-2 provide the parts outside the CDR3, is GAGVSQSPSNKVTEKGKDVELRCDPISGHTALYWYRQSLGQGLEFLIYFQGNSAPDKSGLPSDRFSAERTGGSVSTLTIQRTQQEDSAVYLCASSWDQGGYGYTFGSGTRLTVV.

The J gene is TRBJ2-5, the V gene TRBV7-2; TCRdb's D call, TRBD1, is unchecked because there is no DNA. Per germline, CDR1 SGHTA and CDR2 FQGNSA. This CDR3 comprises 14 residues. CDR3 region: CASSSTGRGETQYF. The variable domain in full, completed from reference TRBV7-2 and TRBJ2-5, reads GAGVSQSPSNKVTEKGKDVELRCDPISGHTALYWYRQSLGQGLEFLIYFQGNSAPDKSGLPSDRFSAERTGGSVSTLTIQRTQQEDSAVYLCASSSTGRGETQYFGPGTRLLVL.

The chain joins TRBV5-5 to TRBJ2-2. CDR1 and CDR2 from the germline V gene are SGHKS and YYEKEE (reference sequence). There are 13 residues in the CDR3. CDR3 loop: CASSWTYTGELFF. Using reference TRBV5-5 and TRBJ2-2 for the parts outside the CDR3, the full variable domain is DAGVTQSPTHLIKTRGQQVTLRCSPISGHKSVSWYQQVLGQGPQFIFQYYEKEERGRGNFPDRFSARQFPNYSSELNVNALLLGDSALYLCASSWTYTGELFFGEGSRLTVL.

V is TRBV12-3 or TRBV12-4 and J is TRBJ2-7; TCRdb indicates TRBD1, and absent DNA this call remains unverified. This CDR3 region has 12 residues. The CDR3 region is CASSRGGYEQYF.

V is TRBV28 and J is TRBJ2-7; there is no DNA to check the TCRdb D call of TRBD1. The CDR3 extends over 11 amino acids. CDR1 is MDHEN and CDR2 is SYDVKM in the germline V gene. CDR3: CATTGLYEQYF. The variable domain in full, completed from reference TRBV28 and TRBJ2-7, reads DVKVTQSSRYLVKRTGEKVFLECVQDMDHENMFWYRQDPGLGLRLIYFSYDVKMKEKGDIPEGYSVSREKKERFSLILESASTNQTSMYLCATTGLYEQYFGPGTRLTVT.

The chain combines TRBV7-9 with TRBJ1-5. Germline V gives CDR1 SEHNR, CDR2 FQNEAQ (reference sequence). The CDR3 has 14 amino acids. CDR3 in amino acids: CASSNDGYNQPQHF.

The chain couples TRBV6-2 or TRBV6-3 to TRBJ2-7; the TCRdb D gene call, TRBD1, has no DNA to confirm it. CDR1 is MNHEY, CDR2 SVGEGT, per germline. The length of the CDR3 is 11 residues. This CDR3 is CASGRGVEQYF.

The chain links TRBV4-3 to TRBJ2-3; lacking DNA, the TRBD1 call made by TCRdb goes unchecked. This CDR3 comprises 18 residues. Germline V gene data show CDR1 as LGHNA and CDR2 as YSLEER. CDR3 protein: CASSQDFGVTGASDTQYF.

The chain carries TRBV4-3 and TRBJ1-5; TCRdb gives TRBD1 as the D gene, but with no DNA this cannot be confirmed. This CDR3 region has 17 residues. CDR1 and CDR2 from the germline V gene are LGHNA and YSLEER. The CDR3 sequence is CASSQDFAGATNQPQHF.

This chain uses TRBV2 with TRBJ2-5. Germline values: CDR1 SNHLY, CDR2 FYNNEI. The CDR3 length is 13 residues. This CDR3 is CASSTESKGTQYF.